This T cell receptor beta chain was retrieved from a study of control samples from healthy donors and cancer patients (dated by TCRdb to 2019 to 2021). To prepare the library, the immunoSEQ multiplex PCR assay was applied. The immuneACCESS repertoire file appears here via TCRdb, limited to in-frame rearrangements. These files lack a portion of the clones; in checked studies, under half of the deficit traces to unresolved V genes, and the cause of the others is not known. This sample lists 170,000 or so clones; approximately 94% were detected once. The ten largest clonotypes hold 1.2% to 1.5% of the sample. In regard to this clone: It has no known antigen specificity. Nothing much larger sits one base from this clone, and base qualities are not available.

Including cysteine and phenylalanine, the CDR3 has 14 amino acids. Only the CDR3 region is kept as DNA, spanning 42 bases read in frame from base 1. V trim: 4 bases; J trim: 5 bases; unmatched bases: 8. As encoded in the germline V gene, CDR1 is SGHAT while CDR2 is FQNNGV. The rearrangement combines TRBV11-2 with TRBJ2-7, with 7 bases matching TRBD2. The receptor was derived from a woman aged 18-30 years in good health. Material for sequencing was blood. Here is the DNA: TGTGCCAGCAGCTCACTTACTAGCGTCCACGAGCAGTACTTC. Translated, it gives CASSSLTSVHEQYF.